The 26 T cell receptor beta chains below come from one sample, sequenced in a study of identical twins' blood T cells. TCRdb independently ran MiXCR on the 5' RACE reads; one entry per CDR3 protein. The sample carries a few hundred thousand distinct CDR3 sequences, over 25% recorded once. The sample was PBMCs. The receptors were sampled from a woman aged 18-55 years in good health.

This clonotype was seen more than once but under ten times. The junction departs from germline at one end; a sequencing error may be responsible. The chain uses TRBV20-1 and TRBJ2-7; TRBD1 matches 9 bases. CDR1 is DFQATT, CDR2 SNEGSKA, per germline (reference sequence). The CDR3 contains 14 residues. CDR3 region: CSARMPGQGYEQCF. CDR3 nucleotide sequence: TGCAGTGCTAGAATGCCGGGACAGGGTTACGAGCAGTGCTTC.

This clonotype was counted ten times or more. V usage is TRBV3-1 and J usage is TRBJ1-1, with D maybe TRBD1 (6 bases). Germline loops: CDR1 LGHDT, CDR2 YNNKEL (reference sequence). V was cut by 4 bases and J by 0 bases, with 12 bases left in between. The CDR3 length is 15 residues. The CDR3 bases are TGTGCCAGCAGCCCACAGGGCGTTATGAACACTGAAGCTTTCTTT. This sequence encodes CASSPQGVMNTEAFF. Based on the CDR3 plus reference TRBV3-1 and TRBJ1-1, the full variable domain is DTAVSQTPKYLVTQMGNDKSIKCEQNLGHDTMYWYKQDSKKFLKIMFSYNNKELIINETVPNRFSPKSPDKAHLNLHINSLELGDSAVYFCASSPQGVMNTEAFFGQGTRLTVV.

The rearrangement uses TRBV7-9 and TRBJ2-7, with D hard to call. Trimming took off 6 bases at V and 2 bases at J, with 11 bases between the two ends. Germline values: CDR1 SEHNR, CDR2 FQNEAQ (reference sequence). CDR3 size: 13 residues. CDR3 sequence reads: CASSATATYEQYF. For the CDR3, the DNA is TGTGCCAGCAGTGCTACAGCAACCTACGAGCAGTACTTC.

The chain couples TRBV11-3 to TRBJ2-3; 8 positions agree with TRBD2. Germline CDR1 reads SGHNT; CDR2 reads YENEEA. The junction had 7 bases not matched to a gene; V was cut back by 0 bases and J by 5 bases. The CDR3 has 16 amino acids. For the CDR3, the DNA is TGTGCCAGCAGCTTAGAGACTAGCGAAGTCGGAGATACGCAGTATTTT. It encodes CASSLETSEVGDTQYF. Supplemented by reference TRBV11-3 and TRBJ2-3, the full variable domain reads EAGVVQSPRYKIIEKKQPVAFWCNPISGHNTLYWYLQNLGQGPELLIRYENEEAVDDSQLPKDRFSAERLKGVDSTLKIQPAELGDSAVYLCASSLETSEVGDTQYFGPGTRLTVL.

The V and J genes are TRBV6-6 and TRBJ2-7; TRBD2 agrees at 10 bases. The CDR3 is 17 residues long. Germline CDR1 MNHNY, CDR2 SVGAGI (reference sequence). With V trimmed by 6 bases and J by 2 bases, 13 bases remained unmatched. In DNA, the CDR3 is TGTGCCAGCAGCTTAGCCGTAGCGGGGGGTTACGCCTACGAGCAGTACTTC. This gives the protein CASSLAVAGGYAYEQYF.

The V call is TRBV5-1, the J call TRBJ2-7; maybe TRBD1 (6 bases). The CDR3 is 14 residues long. Germline V CDR1 and CDR2: SGHRS, YFSETQ. The V end was cut by 4 bases, the J end by 3 bases, with 14 bases between. The chain's CDR3 is CASSTPGASYEQYF. CDR3 coding DNA: TGCGCCAGCAGCACACCAGGGGCAAGCTACGAGCAGTACTTC.

The rearrangement joins TRBV12-3 or TRBV12-4 to TRBJ1-1; D is ambiguous. V dropped 6 bases and J dropped 2 bases, with 10 bases sitting between them. The CDR3 loop spans 13 amino acids. The CDR3 sequence: CASRLQQNTEAFF. CDR3 nucleotides: TGTGCCAGCAGACTGCAACAAAACACTGAAGCTTTCTTT.

This chain joins TRBV9 and TRBJ2-3; TRBD1 matches 8 bases. CDR3 length equals 15 residues. The germline CDR1 and CDR2 sequences are SGDLS and YYNGEE. Germline trimming cut 4 bases from V and 7 bases from J; bases unmatched to any gene: 11. The CDR3 loop is CASSSDQGARHTQYF. The CDR3 bases are TGTGCCAGCAGCTCCGACCAGGGGGCGCGCCATACGCAGTATTTT.

The J gene is TRBJ1-1, the V gene TRBV20-1; tentatively, D is TRBD1 (6 bases). Germline V gene sequence: CDR1 DFQATT, CDR2 SNEGSKA (reference sequence). CDR3 length: 13 residues. V was trimmed by 5 bases and J by 1 base, leaving 11 bases between them. The CDR3 region is CSASRGGNTEAFF. Written as DNA, the CDR3 is TGCAGTGCTTCTAGGGGGGGGAACACTGAAGCTTTCTTT.

This clonotype was recorded at least ten times. The CDR3 here is CASSLEPAINEKLFF. CDR3 nucleotide sequence: TGTGCCAGCAGCTTGGAGCCAGCTATTAATGAAAAACTGTTTTTT. The rearrangement joins TRBV5-4 to TRBJ1-4; D gene unclear. V dropped 0 bases and J dropped 4 bases, with 10 bases sitting between them. Germline CDR1 is SGHNT and CDR2 is YYREEE (reference sequence). This CDR3 has 15 residues. Based on the CDR3 plus reference TRBV5-4 and TRBJ1-4, the full variable domain is ETGVTQSPTHLIKTRGQQVTLRCSSQSGHNTVSWYQQALGQGPQFIFQYYREEENGRGNFPPRFSGLQFPNYSSELNVNALELDDSALYLCASSLEPAINEKLFFGSGTQLSVL.

This rearrangement joins TRBV18 to TRBJ1-1; the match to TRBD1 covers 8 bases. Per the germline V gene, CDR1 is KGHSH and CDR2 is LQKENI. The CDR3 covers 16 residues. Trimming at V came to 2 bases and at J to 4 bases, leaving 9 bases not matched to a gene. In DNA form, the CDR3 reads TGTGCCAGCTCACCAGGGGCAGGGGGCTACGGCACTGAAGCTTTCTTT. Encoded protein: CASSPGAGGYGTEAFF.

CDR3 sequence (DNA): TGTGCCAGCAGTTCTTACAGGAGAAGTAGGACCGGGGAGCTGTTTTTT. The encoded protein is CASSSYRRSRTGELFF. The V call is TRBV6-5, the J call TRBJ2-2; a weak D match, TRBD1 (5 bases). In germline, CDR1 is MNHEY, CDR2 SVGAGI. The CDR3 has 16 amino acids. V was pared by 4 bases and J by 5 bases, with 17 bases between.

This clonotype was seen only a few times. This rearrangement joins TRBV19 to TRBJ2-2; 11 positions match TRBD2. J was trimmed by 3 bases and V by 6 bases; bases with no gene match: 6. The CDR3 extends over 16 amino acids. The germline gives CDR1 LNHDA, CDR2 SQIVND (reference sequence). CDR3: CASRSGLAGYTGELFF. The DNA for the CDR3 is TGTGCCAGTAGATCAGGACTAGCGGGCTACACCGGGGAGCTGTTTTTT.

In this sample, this clonotype turned up a few times. The CDR3 DNA follows: TGTGCCAGCCTACAGGCGAATCGGGGTCAGCCCCAGCATTTT. Its translation is CASLQANRGQPQHF. The rearrangement uses TRBV6-2 or TRBV6-3 and TRBJ1-5; weak D call: TRBD1 (5 bases). This CDR3 has 14 amino acids. Germline CDR1 reads MNHEY; CDR2 reads SVGEGT. Trimming stripped 8 bases from V and 6 bases from J, with 17 bases between.

The chain recombines TRBV29-1 with TRBJ2-4; no definite D call. The CDR3 has 13 residues. The V gene's germline CDR1 is SQVTM and CDR2 ANQGSEA. V shed 3 bases and J shed 1 base, with 7 bases lying between them. CDR3 loop: CSVDRLAKNIQYF. The DNA of the CDR3 is TGCAGCGTTGACCGTTTGGCCAAAAACATTCAGTACTTC.

The rearrangement uses TRBV24-1 and TRBJ2-1; a weak D match, TRBD2 (5 bases). The V end was cut by 4 bases, the J end by 4 bases, with 16 bases between. Germline CDR1 is KGHDR and CDR2 is SFDVKD. There are 16 residues in the CDR3. The CDR3 region has the DNA TGTGCCACCAGTGAGGCAAGCGGACGGACGTACAATGAGCAGTTCTTC. This gives the protein CATSEASGRTYNEQFF.

The genes are TRBV27 and TRBJ1-4; D is perhaps TRBD1 (5 bases). Germline V gene data show CDR1 as MNHEY and CDR2 as SMNVEV (reference sequence). V was cut by 5 bases and J by 8 bases, with 15 bases left in between. This CDR3 is 14 amino acids long. The DNA of the CDR3 is TGTGCCAGCAGTGGCCCTGGGACGGACGAAAAACTGTTTTTT. Encoded protein: CASSGPGTDEKLFF.

V is TRBV6-5 and J is TRBJ2-5; D uncertain. The length of the CDR3 is 11 residues. V dropped 6 bases and J dropped 5 bases, with 7 bases sitting between them. Germline V CDR1 and CDR2: MNHEY, SVGAGI. Here the CDR3 reads CASRPTETQYF. Here the CDR3 DNA reads TGTGCCAGCAGGCCTACTGAGACCCAGTACTTC.

This clonotype showed up many times. The chain uses TRBV20-1 and TRBJ2-7, with no clear D. The V end was cut by 3 bases, the J end by 4 bases, with 19 bases between. The CDR3 has 15 amino acids. Per the germline V gene, CDR1 is DFQATT and CDR2 is SNEGSKA (reference sequence). The CDR3 is CSASRPGEFSYEQYF. The CDR3 DNA is TGCAGTGCTAGCCGGCCAGGTGAATTTTCGTACGAGCAGTACTTC.

A few counts support this clonotype. Here the CDR3 reads CSAREPGLRESPLHF. The CDR3 DNA sequence: TGCAGTGCTAGAGAACCGGGCCTGAGGGAATCACCCCTCCACTTT. The chain is built from TRBV20-1 and TRBJ1-6, with D uncertain. Trimming pared 0 bases from V and 10 bases from J, leaving 16 bases between. The CDR3 has 15 amino acids. Germline V gene data show CDR1 as DFQATT and CDR2 as SNEGSKA (reference sequence).

This chain uses TRBV7-9 with TRBJ1-1; TRBD1 might be the D (6 bases). Germline loops: CDR1 SEHNR, CDR2 FQNEAQ (reference sequence). V shed 3 bases and J shed 7 bases, with 12 bases lying between them. This CDR3 comprises 13 residues. CDR3 in amino acids: CASSFRGLGEAFF. The CDR3 bases are TGTGCCAGCAGCTTTCGGGGGCTTGGTGAAGCTTTCTTT. Together with reference TRBV7-9 and TRBJ1-1, the CDR3 gives the full variable domain: DTGVSQNPRHKITKRGQNVTFRCDPISEHNRLYWYRQTLGQGPEFLTYFQNEAQLEKSRLLSDRFSAERPKGSFSTLEIQRTEQGDSAMYLCASSFRGLGEAFFGQGTRLTVV.

The chain is built from TRBV3-1 and TRBJ1-5; D is unresolved. V was clipped by 4 bases and J by 3 bases, with 10 bases between them. Germline V gene sequence: CDR1 LGHDT, CDR2 YNNKEL (reference sequence). The CDR3 length is 14 residues. This CDR3 reads CASSLGSFNQPQHF. The CDR3 region has the DNA TGTGCCAGCAGCCTGGGCTCCTTCAATCAGCCCCAGCATTTT.

This clonotype was counted at least ten times. The CDR3 coding sequence is TGTGCCAGTACGACACAGGGTGTGGGGTGGGCTTTCTTT. Translated: CASTTQGVGWAFF. The chain is built from TRBV2 and TRBJ1-1; TRBD1 might be the D (6 bases). CDR3 length: 13 amino acids. V was clipped by 9 bases and J by 11 bases, with 22 bases between them. Germline V gives CDR1 SNHLY, CDR2 FYNNEI.

The rearrangement uses TRBV29-1 and TRBJ1-1; weak D call: TRBD1 (5 bases). Trimming took 4 bases from V and 5 from J, leaving 11 bases between them. Per germline, CDR1 SQVTM and CDR2 ANQGSEA. CDR3 size: 12 residues. The CDR3 loop is CSVAGGRTEAFF. The CDR3 DNA sequence: TGCAGCGTTGCCGGGGGAAGAACTGAAGCTTTCTTT.

This clonotype occurred many times. This chain connects TRBV20-1 to TRBJ2-6; D is unresolved. CDR3 length: 13 residues. From germline, CDR1 is DFQATT and CDR2 SNEGSKA (reference sequence). V shed 7 bases and J shed 4 bases, with 11 bases lying between them. The CDR3 coding sequence is TGCAGTGGTATGAGGTCCGGGGCCAACGTCCTGACTTTC. It is translated as CSGMRSGANVLTF.

The chain carries TRBV5-6 and TRBJ2-1, with D perhaps TRBD2 (6 bases). The CDR3 is made up of 15 amino acids. CDR1 is SGHDT and CDR2 is YYEEEE in the germline V gene. Trimming stripped 7 bases from V and 2 bases from J, with 16 bases between. The CDR3 protein is CASGPMTRAYNEQFF. CDR3 sequence (DNA): TGTGCCAGCGGGCCGATGACTAGAGCCTACAATGAGCAGTTCTTC.